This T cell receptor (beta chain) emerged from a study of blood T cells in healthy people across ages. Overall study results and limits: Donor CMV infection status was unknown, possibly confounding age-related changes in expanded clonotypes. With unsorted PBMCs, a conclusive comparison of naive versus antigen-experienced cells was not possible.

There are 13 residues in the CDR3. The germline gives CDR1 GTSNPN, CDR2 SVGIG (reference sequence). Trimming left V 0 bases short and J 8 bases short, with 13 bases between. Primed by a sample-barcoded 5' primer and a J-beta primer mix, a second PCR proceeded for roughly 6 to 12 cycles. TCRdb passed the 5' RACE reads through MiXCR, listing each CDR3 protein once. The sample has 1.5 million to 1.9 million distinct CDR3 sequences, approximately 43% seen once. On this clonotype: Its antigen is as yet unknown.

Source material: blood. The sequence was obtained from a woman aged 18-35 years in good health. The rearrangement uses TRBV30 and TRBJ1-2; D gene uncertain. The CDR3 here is CAWSVLSVGGYTF. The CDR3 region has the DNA TGTGCCTGGAGTGTACTGTCGGTGGGAGGCTACACCTTC.